This T cell receptor beta chain derives from a study of blood T cell repertoires in COVID-19. In the study overall: COVID-19 samples from acute and convalescent phases originated in the United States, Italy and Spain. Sample material is recorded as cDNA or gDNA derived from T cells, B-cell-depleted T cells, or PBMCs.

In the source study's methods: Amplified reference gene primers provided the basis for estimating nucleated cell counts. The repertoire was sequenced with immunoSEQ multiplex PCR; TCRdb's copy has only in-frame clones and lacks some. Clonal size and the V and J genes are those of that table, whereas D and trimming came from the DNA. The top ten hold approximately 5.9% of the sample, which has under 120,000 clones, under 75% seen once. The germline CDR1 and CDR2 sequences are SGHRS and YFSETQ. There are 14 residues in the CDR3. V dropped 5 bases and J dropped 0 bases, with 10 bases sitting between them.

The receptor comes from a man older than 75 with acute or convalescent COVID-19. This rearrangement joins TRBV5-1 to TRBJ2-3; D might be TRBD1 (6 bases). The sequencing sample was made of peripheral blood. In DNA, the CDR3 is TGCGCCAGCAGAAACGGACAGAGCACAGATACGCAGTATTTT. Protein sequence: CASRNGQSTDTQYF.